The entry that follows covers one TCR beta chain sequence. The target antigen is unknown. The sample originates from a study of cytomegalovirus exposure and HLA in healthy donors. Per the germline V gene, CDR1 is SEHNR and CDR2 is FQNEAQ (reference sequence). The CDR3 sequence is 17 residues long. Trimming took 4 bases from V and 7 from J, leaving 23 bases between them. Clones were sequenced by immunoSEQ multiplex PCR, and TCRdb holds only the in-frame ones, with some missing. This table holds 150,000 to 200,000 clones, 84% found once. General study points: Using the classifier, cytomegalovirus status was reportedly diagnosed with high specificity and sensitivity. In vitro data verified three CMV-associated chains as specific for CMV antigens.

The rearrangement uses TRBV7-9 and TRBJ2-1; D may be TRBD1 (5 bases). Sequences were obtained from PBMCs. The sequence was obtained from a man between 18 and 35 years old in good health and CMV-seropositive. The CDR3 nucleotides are TGTGCCAGCAGCTCGTTAATTGGGATTAAGGGGAAGAATGAGCAGTTCTTC. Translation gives CASSSLIGIKGKNEQFF.